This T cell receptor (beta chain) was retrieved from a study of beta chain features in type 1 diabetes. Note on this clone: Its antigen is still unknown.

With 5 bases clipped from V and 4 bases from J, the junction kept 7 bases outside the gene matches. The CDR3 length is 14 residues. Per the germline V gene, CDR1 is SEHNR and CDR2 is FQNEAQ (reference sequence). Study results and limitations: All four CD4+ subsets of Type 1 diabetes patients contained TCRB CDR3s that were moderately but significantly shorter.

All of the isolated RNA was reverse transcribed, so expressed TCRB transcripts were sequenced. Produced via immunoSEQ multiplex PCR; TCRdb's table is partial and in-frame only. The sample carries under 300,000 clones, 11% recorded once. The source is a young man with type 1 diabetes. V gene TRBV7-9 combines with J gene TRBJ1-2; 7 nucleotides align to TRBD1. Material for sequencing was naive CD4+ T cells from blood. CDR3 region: CASSPRDRAYGYTF. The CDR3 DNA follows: TGTGCCAGCAGCCCCCGGGACAGAGCCTATGGCTACACCTTC.